Following are 17 T cell receptor beta chains from one sample sequenced in a study of response to subunit inactivated influenza vaccine. TCRdb redid the calling of the RT-PCR reads with MiXCR, one entry per CDR3 protein. The table includes around 530,000 distinct CDR3 sequences, 10% to 15% detected once. The sample in question was PBMCs from blood, obtained on the day of vaccination. These receptors were taken from a man between 50 and 59 years old who received an inactivated influenza vaccine.

This clonotype was recorded many times. This chain links TRBV12-3 or TRBV12-4 with TRBJ2-3, with TRBD2 as a possible D gene (5 bases). The V gene lost 2 bases and the J gene lost 4 bases, with 16 bases spanning the gap. The CDR3 loop spans 16 amino acids. This chain's CDR3 is CASSLRRTENADTQYF. The CDR3 region has the DNA TGTGCCAGCAGTTTAAGGAGGACCGAGAACGCAGATACGCAGTATTTT.

V usage is TRBV20-1 and J usage is TRBJ2-1, with TRBD2 matching over 14 bases. The CDR3 runs 18 residues. Germline-derived CDR1 and CDR2 are DFQATT and SNEGSKA (reference sequence). J was trimmed by 7 bases and V by 1 base; bases with no gene match: 12. CDR3 loop: CSARVPIPGLAGENEQFF. The CDR3 DNA follows: TGCAGTGCTAGAGTTCCTATACCGGGACTAGCGGGAGAGAATGAGCAGTTCTTC.

This clonotype was counted at least ten times. This chain links TRBV7-6 with TRBJ2-1, with D tentatively TRBD2 (5 bases). The V end lost 3 bases, the J end lost 6 bases, and 9 bases lay between the germline ends. Looked up from germline, CDR1 is SGHVS and CDR2 is FNYEAQ. There are 13 residues in the CDR3. The CDR3, as DNA: TGTGCCAGCAGCTTCTCACTAGGCAATGAGCAGTTCTTC. This encodes CASSFSLGNEQFF.

The chain is built from TRBV6-1 and TRBJ1-2; D may be TRBD1 (5 bases). Trimming pared 6 bases from V and 3 bases from J, leaving 14 bases between. The germline V gene encodes CDR1 MNHNS and CDR2 SASEGT. The CDR3 consists of 14 residues. Here the CDR3 reads CASSPGPRDYGYTF. As DNA, the CDR3 is TGTGCCAGCAGCCCAGGGCCCCGGGACTATGGCTACACCTTC.

This clonotype has a count of ten or more. The chain combines TRBV10-3 with TRBJ1-2; the D gene is possibly TRBD1 (5 bases). The germline V gene has CDR1 ENHRY and CDR2 SYGVKD. Trimming removed 2 bases at V and 7 bases at J, with 14 bases between. The CDR3 runs to 14 residues. The CDR3 DNA sequence: TGTGCCATCAGTGAGCCAGGGAGCGGCATTGGCTACACCTTC. It specifies CAISEPGSGIGYTF.

This clonotype was counted only a few times. The V call is TRBV5-1, the J call TRBJ2-1, with 12 positions matching TRBD2. The germline V gene encodes CDR1 SGHRS and CDR2 YFSETQ. The CDR3 is 16 amino acids. Trimming cost V 4 bases and J 3 bases; bases outside gene matches: 5. For the CDR3, the DNA is TGCGCCAGCAGCCCTAGCGGGAGGGCGATCTACAATGAGCAGTTCTTC. Encoded protein: CASSPSGRAIYNEQFF.

This clonotype has at least ten counts. Here the CDR3 DNA reads TGTGCCAGCCGGGACGGACAAACCTACGAGCAGTACTTC. Amino acids: CASRDGQTYEQYF. The V gene is TRBV28, the J gene TRBJ2-7; D is perhaps TRBD1 or TRBD2 (5 bases each). The germline gives CDR1 MDHEN, CDR2 SYDVKM. V lost 8 bases and J 2 bases, leaving 13 bases between the germline ends. The CDR3 length is 13 residues.

At least ten counts were recorded for this clonotype. The genes are TRBV4-3 and TRBJ1-5, with D perhaps TRBD1 (5 bases). CDR3 size: 15 residues. CDR1 is LGHNA, CDR2 YSLEER, per germline. V lost 0 bases and J 6 bases, leaving 12 bases between the germline ends. CDR3 amino acids: CASSQDLGVGQPQHF. The DNA for the CDR3 is TGCGCCAGCAGCCAAGATCTGGGGGTCGGTCAGCCCCAGCATTTT.

This clonotype was detected ten times or more. The chain carries TRBV6-1 and TRBJ2-5; 9 bases are shared with TRBD1. CDR3 length: 15 amino acids. Per germline, CDR1 MNHNS and CDR2 SASEGT. Germline trimming cut 8 bases from V and 5 bases from J; bases unmatched to any gene: 12. CDR3 in amino acids: CASARGQGFMETQYF. The CDR3 bases are TGTGCCAGCGCTCGGGGACAGGGCTTCATGGAGACCCAGTACTTC.

This clonotype was seen at least ten times. The chain carries TRBV7-6 and TRBJ2-1; no clear D. Trimming left V 1 base short and J 1 base short, with 11 bases between. The CDR3 has 16 amino acids. Germline CDR1 and CDR2: SGHVS and FNYEAQ. CDR3 in DNA: TGTGCCAGCAGCTTAGTTCTAGTAAGTTCCTACAATGAGCAGTTCTTC. Its protein product is CASSLVLVSSYNEQFF.

The sample holds a few counts of this clonotype. The chain carries TRBV3-1 and TRBJ1-6; D is perhaps TRBD1 (6 bases). The germline CDR1 and CDR2 sequences are LGHDT and YNNKEL (reference sequence). V was cut by 2 bases and J by 10 bases, with 15 bases left in between. CDR3 length equals 15 residues. This CDR3 reads CASSQLAGAGSPLHF. Written as DNA, the CDR3 is TGTGCCAGCAGCCAACTGGCAGGGGCTGGATCACCCCTCCACTTT.

The table lists this clonotype with a few counts. The chain has TRBV2 and TRBJ2-5, with unresolved D. This CDR3 is 15 amino acids long. V lost 7 bases, J lost 4 bases, and 19 bases lay in between. Germline lookup yields CDR1 SNHLY and CDR2 FYNNEI. CDR3 DNA sequence: TGTGCCAGCATGGCAACTCGATCACCCCCAGAGACCCAGTACTTC. Its protein product is CASMATRSPPETQYF.

The sample holds a few counts of this clonotype. This sequence joins TRBV15 and TRBJ2-5; possibly TRBD2 for D (6 bases). V was pared by 0 bases and J by 9 bases, with 14 bases between. Germline CDR1 LNHNV, CDR2 YYDKDF (reference sequence). The CDR3 totals 14 residues. The CDR3 sequence: CATSRDPGLQPQYF. For the CDR3, the DNA is TGTGCCACCAGCAGAGATCCGGGACTCCAACCCCAGTACTTC.

This clonotype was detected many times. The rearrangement uses TRBV5-1 and TRBJ1-1; D gene ambiguous. The V end lost 0 bases, the J end lost 1 base, and 10 bases lay between the germline ends. The CDR3 length is 15 residues. Germline V lookup: CDR1 SGHRS, CDR2 YFSETQ. CDR3 sequence reads: CASSLDRGANTEAFF. CDR3 DNA: TGCGCCAGCAGCTTGGACCGGGGTGCGAACACTGAAGCTTTCTTT. The full variable domain, completed using reference TRBV5-1 and TRBJ1-1, is KAGVTQTPRYLIKTRGQQVTLSCSPISGHRSVSWYQQTPGQGLQFLFEYFSETQRNKGNFPGRFSGRQFSNSRSEMNVSTLELGDSALYLCASSLDRGANTEAFFGQGTRLTVV.

Only a few counts were recorded for this clonotype. This chain uses TRBV10-3 with TRBJ2-7; TRBD1 is a possible D gene (5 bases). The CDR3 loop spans 14 amino acids. Germline V gene lookup returns CDR1 ENHRY and CDR2 SYGVKD. V was clipped by 3 bases and J by 0 bases, with 9 bases between them. The CDR3 nucleotides are TGTGCCATCAGTGACTTTGACAGCTCCTACGAGCAGTACTTC. Protein sequence: CAISDFDSSYEQYF.

This chain uses TRBV28 with TRBJ2-7; either TRBD1 or TRBD2 may fit D (5 bases each). The germline V and J ends were trimmed by 7 bases and 2 bases, with 12 bases remaining between them. The germline gives CDR1 MDHEN, CDR2 SYDVKM. The CDR3 is 13 residues long. The CDR3 region is CASTPGATYEQYF. CDR3 coding DNA: TGTGCCAGCACCCCCGGGGCCACCTACGAGCAGTACTTC.

This clonotype occurred many times. This chain links TRBV5-1 with TRBJ2-7, with 9 bases that match TRBD1. The trim removed 4 bases at V and 5 bases at J, leaving 10 bases unmatched. The CDR3 has 15 amino acids. Germline V gene data show CDR1 as SGHRS and CDR2 as YFSETQ. CDR3 bases: TGCGCCAGCAGCCCCGACAGGGGGAAGTTCAACGAGCAGTACTTC. It codes for CASSPDRGKFNEQYF.